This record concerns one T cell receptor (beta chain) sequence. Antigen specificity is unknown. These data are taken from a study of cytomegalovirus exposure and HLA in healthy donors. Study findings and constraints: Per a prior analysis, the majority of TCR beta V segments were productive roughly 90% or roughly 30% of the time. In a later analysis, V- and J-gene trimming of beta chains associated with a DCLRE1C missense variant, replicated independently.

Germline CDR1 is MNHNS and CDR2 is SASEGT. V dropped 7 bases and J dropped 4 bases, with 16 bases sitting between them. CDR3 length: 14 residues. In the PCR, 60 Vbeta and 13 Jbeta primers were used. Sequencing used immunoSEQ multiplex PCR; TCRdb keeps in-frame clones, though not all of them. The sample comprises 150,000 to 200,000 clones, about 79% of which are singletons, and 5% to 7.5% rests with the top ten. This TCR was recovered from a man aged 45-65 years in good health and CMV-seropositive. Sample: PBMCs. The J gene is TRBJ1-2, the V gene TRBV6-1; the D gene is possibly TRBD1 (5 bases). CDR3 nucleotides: TGTGCCAGCAAAAAAATGGGGGGGGGCTATGGCTACACCTTC. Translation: CASKKMGGGYGYTF.